This TCR beta chain was found in a study of T cells after yellow fever vaccination. Study findings and constraints: Contaminating bulk clonotypes could be abundant in FACS-sorted repertoires. Compared with primary, the secondary response was weaker and peaked at day 5, not 15. Only a small proportion of the clonotypes turned up in both the CD4 and the CD8 compartments, likely arising from convergent recombination.

They built TCR cDNA with 5'RACE template switching, a step that put in a universal primer site and UMIs. TCRdb reanalysed the 5' RACE reads using MiXCR and keeps one entry per CDR3 protein. Counted here are 170,000 or so distinct CDR3 sequences, roughly a tenth occurring once; the ten biggest clones make up around 35%. Regarding this clonotype: The antigen remains unidentified.

The CDR3 loop spans 13 amino acids. Germline values: CDR1 MNHEY, CDR2 SVGEGT. V lost 2 bases and J lost 5, with 9 bases in between. The TCR sequence derives from a man between 18 and 29 years old who received the YFV17D yellow fever vaccine. Specimen: CD8+ T cells sorted from PBMCs, collected 45 days after the yellow fever booster vaccination. The V call is TRBV6-2 or TRBV6-3, the J call TRBJ2-5, with D uncertain. The CDR3 nucleotides are TGTGCCAGCAGTTACAGGATAGGGGAGACCCAGTACTTC. This gives the protein CASSYRIGETQYF.